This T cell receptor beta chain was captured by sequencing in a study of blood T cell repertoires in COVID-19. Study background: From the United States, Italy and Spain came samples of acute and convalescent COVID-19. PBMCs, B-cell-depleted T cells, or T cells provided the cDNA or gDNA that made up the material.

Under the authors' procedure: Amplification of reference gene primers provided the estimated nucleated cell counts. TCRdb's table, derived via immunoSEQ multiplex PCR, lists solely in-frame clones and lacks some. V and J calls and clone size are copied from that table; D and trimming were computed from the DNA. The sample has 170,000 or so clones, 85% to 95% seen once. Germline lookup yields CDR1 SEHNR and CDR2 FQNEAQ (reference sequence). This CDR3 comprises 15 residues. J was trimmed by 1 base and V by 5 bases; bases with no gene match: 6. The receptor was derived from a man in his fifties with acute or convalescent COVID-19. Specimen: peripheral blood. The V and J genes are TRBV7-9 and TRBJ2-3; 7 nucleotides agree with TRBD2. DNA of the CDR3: TGTGCCAGCAGCCAAAGCGGGGTGGGCACAGATACGCAGTATTTT. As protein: CASSQSGVGTDTQYF.